The T cell receptor (beta chain) described here comes from a study of cytomegalovirus exposure and HLA in healthy donors (dated 2017 in TCRdb). Broadly, across the study: According to an earlier analysis of several hundred of the donors, roughly 180 million T cells yielded 90 million to 140 million unique TCR beta sequences and 250 to 350 Gb of sequence data. All discovery cohort repertoires had been generated on a single sequencing platform. Using immunosequencing, the study profiled T cell repertoires from fewer than 700 subjects and related those repertoires to cytomegalovirus serostatus. In an earlier analysis of 500 to 650 of the donors, high-throughput TCR beta sequencing was used to judge whether each TCR beta V gene segment behaved as functional or pseudogenic. The later analysis used no new phenotypic data to find candidate immune exposures, relying instead on TCR beta sequences and their occurrence across donors. Alongside the repertoire data, information on donor age, sex, ethnicity and CMV serostatus was compiled. On average, around 240,000 unique TCR beta nucleotide sequences were sequenced per donor among 350 to 400 genotyped donors of the cohort, with about 17% of those sequences being non-productive. High-throughput TCR immunosequencing, statistical association of individual TCRs with disease status, and machine learning were combined to predict cytomegalovirus infection status. A later genetic analysis used genome-wide SNP genotypes for about 55% of the 666 donors, treating that subset as a discovery cohort. To study patterns of TCR occurrence, a later analysis re-analyzed previously published TCR beta repertoires from several hundred donors and added high-resolution HLA genotyping. The number of typed donors differed by locus: roughly 620-630 for A, B, C, DRB1 and DQB1; some 500 for DQA1; over 600 for DPA1; and around 450 for DPB1. Of the approximately 400 genotyped donors, about 80% fell in the genetic ancestry cluster associated with self-reported Caucasian donors. The study aimed to test whether signatures of past pathogen exposure could be identified by cataloging public T cell receptors. Because of strong linkage in the cohort, 4 to 6 DR-DQ haplotypes were treated as single units for association and clustering. An early release that covered more than 550 HLA-typed donors contained about 300 gigabases of sequencing data and tens of millions of unique TCR sequences. Both class I and class II loci were covered by HLA typing, at four-digit resolution. Besides the first cohort of some 670 subjects, a separate validation cohort made up of 120 or so different subjects was used.

The CDR3 numbers 14 residues from cysteine through phenylalanine. Of the read, only the CDR3 DNA is kept; its 42 bases are in frame from base 1. CDR1 MNHEY and CDR2 SVGAGI were looked up in the germline V gene. V is shortened by 0 bases, J by 2 bases, and the region joining them spans 7 bases. The cohort consisted of 666 healthy bone marrow donors. All cohort members were sampled while nominally healthy, although unrecorded immune exposures were likely present. The donor tested CMV seronegative and was one of the 352 seronegative cohort members. Each donor provided a peripheral blood sample, and peripheral blood mononuclear cells were used for TCR beta sequencing. Genomic DNA extraction from the blood cell samples was performed with the Qiagen DNeasy Blood Extraction Kit. On this clone itself: It has no known antigen specificity. Base qualities are missing; no much larger clone stands one base away.

Library creation used the immunoSEQ multiplex PCR assay. A mixture of 60 forward primers for TCR Vbeta segments and 13 reverse primers for TCR Jbeta segments was used in the multiplex PCR. The CDR3 region of rearranged TCR beta genes was amplified from genomic DNA with a multiplex PCR assay. The amplified TCR beta libraries were sequenced on the Illumina HiSeq System as 87-base-pair reads. The source study handled its data this way. A later analysis tallied roughly 76 million unique TCR beta chains across the 640 or so repertoires, and about 10 million of those chains were shared by two or more donors. To remove PCR and sequencing errors, raw reads were error-corrected and collapsed into unique sequences using a nearest-neighbor algorithm that merged closely related sequences. V, D and J gene segments were assigned by aligning CDR3 sequences to IMGT reference sequences. For a sequence to be retained, a match of at least six nucleotides was required to both a V gene segment and a J gene segment. Rearrangements were classified as productive when the CDR3 lacked stop codons and remained in frame with V and J, and all other rearrangements were classified as non-productive. CDR3 was defined according to IMGT convention as the region running from the second conserved V-encoded cysteine to the conserved J-encoded phenylalanine. The earlier analysis of 450 to 750 of the donors excluded any sequence lacking an unambiguous match to a single V gene segment. In an earlier analysis of roughly 500 of the donors, V segments were called functional above 56.7% productive rearrangements and were called segregating when the between-donor standard deviation exceeded 5%. A statistical classification framework was built for diagnosing cytomegalovirus status from the catalog of TCR beta chain sequences. A later analysis assigned V and J genes by comparing TCR nucleotide sequences with IMGT/GENE-DB human TR gene sequences. A later analysis assigned CDR3 sequences and most-parsimonious VDJ recombination scenarios with the TCRdist pipeline. In a later analysis, each TCR beta chain was defined by its CDR3 amino acid sequence together with its V-gene family, and reads without a unique V-gene family were excluded. In a later analysis, 450 to 600 highly shared, low-generation-probability nucleotide sequences were removed to address suspected cross-contamination and a sequencing artifact. In a later analysis, a clonal expansion index for each public chain was calculated from normalized within-repertoire ranks of inferred template counts. In a later analysis, generation probabilities were computed with a VDJ recombination model fitted to out-of-frame rearrangements, and the resulting probabilities were checked against IGoR. Hypergeometric tests were used in a later analysis to score TCR-TCR, TCR-HLA and TCR-CMV co-occurrence, with a repertoire-size bias correction applied to the TCR pairs. To estimate false discovery rates, a later analysis permuted the HLA or CMV assignments 20 times. In a later analysis, co-occurring TCRs were grouped using DBSCAN, with TCRdist sequence similarity added in when clustering inside HLA-allele-positive subsets. For co-occurrence clustering, repertoires with fewer than 30,000 or more than 120,000 public chains were excluded, along with five repertoires with anomalous nucleotide sharing. The table was pulled from immuneACCESS by TCRdb, which kept in-frame rearrangements only. Such tables lose some clones; where checked, under half of the loss comes from unresolved V genes, and the rest has no known cause. V, J and clone size are those of that table, while D and trimming were read from the DNA. Across this sample there are more than 100,000 clones, with 65% to 90% seen only once. The top ten hold around 2.2% of the sample.

The paper as a whole reports these results and caveats: Because the 87-base-pair reads could not distinguish some IMGT-functional V segments, including TRBV6-2 and TRBV6-3, those segments were excluded. In a later genetic analysis, fewer N-insertions in productive TCRs were reported among donors in an Asian-associated ancestry cluster than the approximately 670-donor mean. Immune exposure information for the cohort was limited to CMV serostatus. Because some donors lacked HLA typing at each locus, the association tests relied only on the typed subset. Most CMV-associated TCR beta chains appeared to be HLA-restricted in a later analysis, and the HLA associations seemed to be driven largely by CMV exposure. When HLA alleles, especially DR and DQ, strongly co-occurred, attributing TCR associations to individual alleles was difficult. A later analysis found that HLA-associated TCR beta chains were more clonally expanded and had lower generation probabilities than equally common non-associated chains. Specific HLA alleles were associated with 15,000 to 20,000 TCR beta sequences at a false discovery rate of 0.05 in a later analysis. Only TCR beta chains were sequenced in this cohort, and the absence of alpha or paired-chain data limited detectable features. A cluster of highly shared sequence variants was judged likely to be a technical artifact of the sequencing pipeline. A later analysis reported that several top co-occurrence clusters appeared linked to parvovirus B19, influenza, CMV and Epstein-Barr virus. The earlier analysis of nearly 600 of the donors excluded over 15 rarely observed V segments, including chromosome 9 orphons, because counts were too low. A further reported finding was that TCR beta sequences accurately predicted the HLA-A and HLA-B alleles for most subjects in the first cohort. The classifier was reported to diagnose cytomegalovirus status with high specificity and sensitivity in both the original cohort and the validation cohort. Broadly in line with IMGT annotations, most TCR beta V segments showed up in productive rearrangements about 87% or about 30% of the time in an earlier analysis of a few hundred of the donors. The authors suggested that the approach could potentially be extended to other disease states and immunological phenotypes. An association between a missense DCLRE1C variant and V-gene and J-gene trimming of TCR beta chains was found in a later genetic analysis and replicated in an independent cohort. Roughly uniform sequencing depth across donors was assumed in presence/absence analyses, although this assumption may not hold. In vitro tests confirmed that a few of the cytomegalovirus-associated TCR beta chains recognize cytomegalovirus antigens. A total of 150 to 200 TCR beta chains were listed by the study as associated with cytomegalovirus. Most TCR sequences were seen in very few donors, while some public TCRs were found in many individuals. In a later analysis, TCR association rates were found to vary across HLA loci, with the most associated TCRs seen for DRB1 alleles and the fewest for HLA-C alleles. Correlated functional status among segregating V segments might be attributable to linkage disequilibrium, but an unknown experimental factor could not be ruled out.

Material: PBMCs. This clonotype originated in a man aged 30-40 years in good health and CMV-seronegative. This chain is built from TRBV6-5 and TRBJ1-2; confidence is insufficient to name the D gene. The sequenced DNA: TGTGCCAGCAGTTACTCGGGAGTGAACTATGGCTACACCTTC. Protein translation: CASSYSGVNYGYTF.